These 29 T cell receptor beta chains were all obtained from the same sample, sequenced in a study of blood T cells in healthy people across ages (dated by TCRdb to between 2015 and 2016). The library was built by means of 5' RACE. Sequencing instrument: Illumina HiSeq 2500. A second PCR of roughly 6 to 12 cycles was run with a J-beta primer mix and a sample-barcoded 5' primer. TCRdb trimmed the raw reads at Q25, called clones with MiXCR and kept productive beta chains. Every CDR3 protein is listed once, alongside the most common genes and DNA of its rows. The sample yields roughly 680,000 distinct CDR3 sequences; 45% to 50% were counted once. The ten top clones hold under 35% of the sample. The sequenced material came from blood. The receptor set was obtained from a woman between 55 and 75 years old in good health.

This chain joins TRBV2 and TRBJ2-2; unclear D gene. V dropped 7 bases and J dropped 4 bases, with 10 bases sitting between them. This CDR3 has 13 amino acids. Germline CDR1 and CDR2: SNHLY and FYNNEI. The CDR3 loop is CASTGYITGELFF. The CDR3 coding sequence is TGTGCCAGCACAGGATACATCACCGGGGAGCTGTTTTTT.

This clonotype showed up just a few times. The CDR3 DNA reads as TGTGCCAGCAGCAGTAGCGGGTTCGCCTACAATGAGCAGTTCTTC. It codes for CASSSSGFAYNEQFF. The gene calls are TRBV7-3 and TRBJ2-1; 7 bases are shared with TRBD2. Germline V gene data show CDR1 as SGHTA and CDR2 as FQGTGA. The CDR3 has 15 amino acids. V shed 5 bases and J 2 bases; nucleotides not matched to a gene: 6.

The gene calls are TRBV12-3 or TRBV12-4 and TRBJ2-5; D may be TRBD1 or TRBD2 (6 bases each). This CDR3 is built from 13 residues. V lost 4 bases and J 5 bases, leaving 11 bases between the germline ends. CDR3 sequence (DNA): TGTGCCAGCAGTTCTACAGGGAGGGAGACCCAGTACTTC. Translated: CASSSTGRETQYF.

In this sample, this clonotype turned up once. The chain carries TRBV27 and TRBJ2-3; 9 bases align to TRBD2. Germline CDR1 and CDR2: MNHEY and SMNVEV (reference sequence). This CDR3 region has 17 residues. The V and J ends lost 5 bases and 5 bases, in that order; junction bases with no gene match: 14. The CDR3 bases are TGTGCCAGCAGTACCCTTGGGGCGGGAGGGCCCATAGATACGCAGTATTTT. This encodes CASSTLGAGGPIDTQYF.

V is TRBV7-9 and J is TRBJ2-1; 8 bases map to TRBD2. The J call could be wrong; TRBJ2-7 is a better fit for the DNA end. This CDR3 is 18 amino acids long. From germline, CDR1 is SEHNR and CDR2 FQNEAQ (reference sequence). In nucleotides, the CDR3 is TGTGCCAGCGGCCTGCCACCCGGGAGGGCAGTATCCTACAATGAGCAGTACTTC. Encoded protein: CASGLPPGRAVSYNEQYF.

The rearrangement uses TRBV7-3 and TRBJ2-1; D uncertain. The CDR3 has 15 residues. The V and J ends lost 5 bases and 0 bases respectively, with 11 bases between them. The V gene's germline CDR1 is SGHTA and CDR2 FQGTGA. This chain's CDR3 is CASSHGRISYNEQFF. The CDR3 bases are TGTGCCAGCAGCCACGGACGGATCTCCTACAATGAGCAGTTCTTC.

This chain uses TRBV5-6 with TRBJ1-3; D possibly corresponds to TRBD1 (6 bases). The CDR3 has 17 residues. V was trimmed by 4 bases and J by 0 bases, leaving 17 bases between them. Per germline, CDR1 SGHDT and CDR2 YYEEEE. CDR3 residues: CASSPLGTGASGNTIYF. For the CDR3, the DNA is TGTGCCAGCAGCCCCCTGGGGACGGGGGCCTCTGGAAACACCATATATTTT.

The V gene is TRBV7-2, the J gene TRBJ2-3; a weak D match, TRBD1 (5 bases). Per the germline V gene, CDR1 is SGHTA and CDR2 is FQGNSA. V lost 1 base and J 11 bases, leaving 19 bases between the germline ends. CDR3 length: 15 amino acids. The CDR3 spells CASSLGGINGFMQYF. The CDR3 DNA sequence: TGTGCCAGCAGCTTAGGGGGCATCAACGGATTTATGCAGTATTTT.

This clonotype has only a few counts. The V call is TRBV2, the J call TRBJ1-2; D is perhaps TRBD1 (6 bases). V was trimmed by 4 bases and J by 4 bases, leaving 13 bases between them. Germline V gene data show CDR1 as SNHLY and CDR2 as FYNNEI. This CDR3 spans 14 amino acids. CDR3 loop: CASSGQKGGYGYTF. As DNA, the CDR3 is TGTGCCAGCAGTGGACAAAAAGGGGGCTATGGCTACACCTTC.

This clonotype was counted a single time. J is TRBJ2-1 and V is TRBV5-1, with D perhaps given as TRBD1 or TRBD2 (6 bases each). V was cut by 1 base and J by 3 bases, with 14 bases left in between. Germline-derived CDR1 and CDR2 are SGHRS and YFSETQ. The CDR3 totals 16 residues. The chain's CDR3 is CASSLRRGLDYNEQFF. The CDR3 region has the DNA TGCGCCAGCAGCTTGCGCCGGGGGCTTGACTACAATGAGCAGTTCTTC.

Concerning this clonotype itself: Mismatch with germline at one junction end may stem from a read error. The chain carries TRBV29-1 and TRBJ2-1; D is possibly TRBD2 (6 bases). From germline, CDR1 is SQVTM and CDR2 ANQGSEA. The CDR3 sequence is 15 residues long. In DNA form, the CDR3 reads TGCAGCGTTGAAGGCCGCCAGCGGGTTTACAATGGGCAGTTCTTC. Translated, it gives CSVEGRQRVYNGQFF.

J is TRBJ2-4 and V is TRBV7-9; no firm D call. The V gene lost 5 bases and the J gene lost 6 bases, with 26 bases spanning the gap. Germline V gene lookup returns CDR1 SEHNR and CDR2 FQNEAQ (reference sequence). The CDR3 is 18 residues long. Here the CDR3 DNA reads TGTGCCAGCAGCCGCTCGCCCCGGGCTTACTATTTTTTAAACATTCAGTACTTC. Protein product: CASSRSPRAYYFLNIQYF.

As concerns this clonotype: The junction departs from the called germline gene at one end, perhaps through a read error. V and J are TRBV5-1 and TRBJ2-1; TRBD2 aligns across 7 bases. Germline CDR1 SGHRS, CDR2 YFSETQ. This CDR3 contains 15 residues. This CDR3 is CASSSGLSYYNEQFF. The CDR3 region has the DNA TGCGCTAGCAGCTCGGGACTATCGTACTACAATGAGCAGTTCTTC.

This chain uses TRBV14 with TRBJ2-7; D is uncertain. V was pared by 0 bases and J by 0 bases, with 15 bases between. Germline V gene lookup returns CDR1 SGHDN and CDR2 FVKESK. This CDR3 comprises 17 residues. This chain's CDR3 is CASSQEWALGSSYEQYF. The DNA for the CDR3 is TGTGCCAGCAGCCAAGAATGGGCCCTTGGTTCCTCCTACGAGCAGTACTTC. The whole variable domain, filled in from reference TRBV14 and TRBJ2-7, reads EAGVTQFPSHSVIEKGQTVTLRCDPISGHDNLYWYRRVMGKEIKFLLHFVKESKQDESGMPNNRFLAERTGGTYSTLKVQPAELEDSGVYFCASSQEWALGSSYEQYFGPGTRLTVT.

The chain recombines TRBV28 with TRBJ1-2; D is undetermined. V shed 7 bases and J shed 4 bases, with 22 bases lying between them. The CDR3 is made up of 16 amino acids. Germline V gives CDR1 MDHEN, CDR2 SYDVKM. DNA of the CDR3: TGTGCCAGCACTACTCCTGGAAGAACGGGAACCTATGGCTACACCTTC. This codes for CASTTPGRTGTYGYTF.

V and J are TRBV20-1 and TRBJ1-4; TRBD1 aligns across 7 bases. CDR3 size: 15 residues. CDR1 is DFQATT and CDR2 is SNEGSKA in the germline V gene (reference sequence). The trim removed 0 bases at V and 7 bases at J, leaving 8 bases unmatched. As DNA, the CDR3 is TGCAGTGCTAGAGATCTCAGGGCAGGGGGTGAAAAACTGTTTTTT. It yields the protein CSARDLRAGGEKLFF.

This clonotype was observed a few times. The chain combines TRBV7-2 with TRBJ2-5, with D unclear. The V and J ends lost 6 bases and 4 bases respectively, with 9 bases between them. The germline gives CDR1 SGHTA, CDR2 FQGNSA. The CDR3 spans 12 residues. The CDR3 reads CASSIGRETQYF. CDR3 bases: TGTGCCAGCAGTATAGGTCGAGAGACCCAGTACTTC.

This clonotype was picked up a small number of times. The J gene is TRBJ2-3, the V gene TRBV3-1; 8 bases agree with TRBD2. CDR3 length equals 17 residues. V shed 0 bases and J 1 base; nucleotides not matched to a gene: 6. Germline V gene data show CDR1 as LGHDT and CDR2 as YNNKEL (reference sequence). The CDR3 loop reads CASSQDGATSGTDTQYF. In DNA, the CDR3 is TGTGCCAGCAGCCAAGATGGTGCGACTAGCGGCACAGATACGCAGTATTTT.

The chain carries TRBV7-8 and TRBJ2-7; TRBD1 aligns across 9 bases. CDR1 and CDR2 (germline): SGHVS, FQNEAQ. Trimming cost V 5 bases and J 1 base; bases outside gene matches: 9. CDR3 length: 16 residues. The CDR3 DNA sequence: TGTGCCAGCAGCCGCAGACCGGGACAGGGTTCCTACGAGCAGTACTTC. Protein sequence: CASSRRPGQGSYEQYF.

This clonotype was picked up a small number of times. The V gene is TRBV18, the J gene TRBJ1-4; TRBD1 agrees at 7 bases. CDR3 length: 14 residues. Germline V CDR1 and CDR2: KGHSH, LQKENI. Trimming at V came to 3 bases and at J to 6 bases, leaving 4 bases not matched to a gene. The CDR3 DNA reads as TGTGCCAGCTCACCTACAGGGGTTGATGAAAAACTGTTTTTT. Amino acid sequence: CASSPTGVDEKLFF. Together with reference TRBV18 and TRBJ1-4, the CDR3 gives the full variable domain: NAGVMQNPRHLVRRRGQEARLRCSPMKGHSHVYWYRQLPEEGLKFMVYLQKENIIDESGMPKERFSAEFPKEGPSILRIQQVVRGDSAAYFCASSPTGVDEKLFFGSGTQLSVL.

The chain is built from TRBV7-3 and TRBJ2-5; the D gene is possibly TRBD2 (6 bases). V lost 6 bases, J lost 3 bases, and 14 bases lay in between. Germline CDR1 SGHTA, CDR2 FQGTGA. The CDR3 contains 14 residues. This CDR3 reads CASRVASGEETQYF. The CDR3 DNA reads as TGTGCCAGCAGAGTCGCTTCGGGAGAAGAGACCCAGTACTTC.

The V and J genes are TRBV3-1 and TRBJ2-1; TRBD1 might be the D (6 bases). V gave up 1 base and J gave up 4 bases, with 17 bases separating them. This CDR3 spans 17 amino acids. Germline CDR1 reads LGHDT; CDR2 reads YNNKEL (reference sequence). The CDR3 sequence: CASSQGGLKSLYNEQFF. Here the CDR3 DNA reads TGTGCCAGCAGCCAAGGGGGGCTAAAGAGTCTATACAATGAGCAGTTCTTC.

The chain employs TRBV20-1 and TRBJ1-1, with TRBD1 as a possible D gene (6 bases). Germline V gives CDR1 DFQATT, CDR2 SNEGSKA (reference sequence). This CDR3 spans 14 amino acids. The V and J ends lost 5 bases and 2 bases respectively, with 15 bases between them. The CDR3 loop is CSAQRGQPNTEAFF. CDR3 nucleotides: TGCAGTGCTCAGAGAGGACAGCCTAACACTGAAGCTTTCTTT.

A few counts support this clonotype. J is TRBJ2-7 and V is TRBV6-6; no definite D call. CDR3 size: 13 residues. CDR1 is MNHNY and CDR2 is SVGAGI in the germline V gene (reference sequence). The V end lost 5 bases, the J end lost 6 bases, and 14 bases lay between the germline ends. The CDR3 region is CASSPALGVEQYF. CDR3 coding DNA: TGTGCCAGCAGTCCCGCCCTTGGGGTCGAGCAGTACTTC.

This chain connects TRBV27 to TRBJ2-6; D is unclear. Germline loops: CDR1 MNHEY, CDR2 SMNVEV (reference sequence). The V end lost 6 bases, the J end lost 1 base, and 13 bases lay between the germline ends. The length of the CDR3 is 16 residues. The CDR3 reads CASSLFSLSGANVLTF. The CDR3 DNA is TGTGCCAGCAGCCTTTTTTCACTTTCTGGGGCCAACGTCCTGACTTTC.

This clonotype was observed at least ten times. A much larger clone differs from this one at a single base, so this may be a read error. The V gene is TRBV7-2, the J gene TRBJ2-7, with TRBD2 as a possible D gene (6 bases). This CDR3 region has 15 residues. Germline loops: CDR1 SGHTA, CDR2 FQGNSA. This CDR3 reads CASSLAAGEYYEQYF. Written as DNA, the CDR3 is TGTGCCAGCAGTTTAGCGGCCGGGGAGTACTACGAGCAGTACTTC.

The CDR3 reads CASSQDEGQPQHF. CDR3 DNA sequence: TGCGCCAGCAGCCAAGATGAGGGTCAGCCCCAGCATTTT. The rearrangement joins TRBV4-3 to TRBJ1-5; D not resolved. Trimming stripped 0 bases from V and 6 bases from J, with 6 bases between. The CDR3 spans 13 residues. The germline V gene encodes CDR1 LGHNA and CDR2 YSLEER.

This clonotype was detected only a few times. This chain connects TRBV28 to TRBJ2-5; no clear D gene. Germline-derived CDR1 and CDR2 are MDHEN and SYDVKM. V gave up 5 bases and J gave up 7 bases, with 11 bases separating them. The CDR3 has 12 amino acids. The chain's CDR3 is CASSGPARTQYF. As DNA, the CDR3 is TGTGCCAGCAGTGGACCCGCCCGGACCCAGTACTTC.

The genes are TRBV29-1 and TRBJ2-7; a possible D gene is TRBD2 (5 bases). Germline loops: CDR1 SQVTM, CDR2 ANQGSEA. The V gene lost 0 bases and the J gene lost 4 bases, with 13 bases spanning the gap. The CDR3 extends over 14 amino acids. DNA of the CDR3: TGCAGCGTTGAAGAGTACGGGGTCGGGTACGAGCAGTACTTC. Protein sequence: CSVEEYGVGYEQYF.